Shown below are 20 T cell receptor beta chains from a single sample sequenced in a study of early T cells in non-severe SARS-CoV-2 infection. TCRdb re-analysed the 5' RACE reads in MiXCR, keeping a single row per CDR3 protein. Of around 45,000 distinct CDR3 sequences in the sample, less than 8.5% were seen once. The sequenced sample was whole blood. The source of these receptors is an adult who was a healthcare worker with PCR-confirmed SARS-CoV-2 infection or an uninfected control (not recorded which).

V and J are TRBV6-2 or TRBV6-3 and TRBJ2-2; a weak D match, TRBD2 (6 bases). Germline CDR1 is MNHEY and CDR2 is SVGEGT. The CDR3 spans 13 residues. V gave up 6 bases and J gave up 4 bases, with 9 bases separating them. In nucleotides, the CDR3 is TGTGCCAGCAGGCGGGGCAGCACCGGGGAGCTGTTTTTT. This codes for CASRRGSTGELFF.

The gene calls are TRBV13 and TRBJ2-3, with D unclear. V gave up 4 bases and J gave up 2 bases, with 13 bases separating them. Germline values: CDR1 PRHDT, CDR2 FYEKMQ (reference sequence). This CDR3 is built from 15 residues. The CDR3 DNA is TGTGCCAGCAGCTCCATAAAACCCGTCACAGATACGCAGTATTTT. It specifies CASSSIKPVTDTQYF. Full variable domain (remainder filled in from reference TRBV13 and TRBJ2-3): AAGVIQSPRHLIKEKRETATLKCYPIPRHDTVYWYQQGPGQDPQFLISFYEKMQSDKGSIPDRFSAQQFSDYHSELNMSSLELGDSALYFCASSSIKPVTDTQYFGPGTRLTVL.

CDR3 bases: TGTGCCAGCAGTTACACGGGGAACAATGAGCAGTTCTTC. This gives the protein CASSYTGNNEQFF. The J gene is TRBJ2-1, the V gene TRBV6-5, with D possibly matching TRBD2 (5 bases). The CDR3 extends over 13 amino acids. Germline values: CDR1 MNHEY, CDR2 SVGAGI. The V and J ends lost 2 bases and 5 bases respectively, with 7 bases between them.

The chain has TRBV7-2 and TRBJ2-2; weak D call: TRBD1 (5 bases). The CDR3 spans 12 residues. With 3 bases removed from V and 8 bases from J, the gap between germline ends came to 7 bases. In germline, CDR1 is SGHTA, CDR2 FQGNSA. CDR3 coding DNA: TGTGCCAGCAGCTTCCAGGGTGGGGAGCTGTTTTTT. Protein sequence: CASSFQGGELFF.

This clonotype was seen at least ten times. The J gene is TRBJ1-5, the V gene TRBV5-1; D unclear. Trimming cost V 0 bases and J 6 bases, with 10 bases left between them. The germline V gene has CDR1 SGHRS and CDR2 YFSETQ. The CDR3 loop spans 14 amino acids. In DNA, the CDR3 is TGCGCCAGCAGCTTGGAAGGAAGGAGTCAGCCCCAGCATTTT. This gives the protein CASSLEGRSQPQHF. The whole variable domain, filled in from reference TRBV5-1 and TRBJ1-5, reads KAGVTQTPRYLIKTRGQQVTLSCSPISGHRSVSWYQQTPGQGLQFLFEYFSETQRNKGNFPGRFSGRQFSNSRSEMNVSTLELGDSALYLCASSLEGRSQPQHFGDGTRLSIL.

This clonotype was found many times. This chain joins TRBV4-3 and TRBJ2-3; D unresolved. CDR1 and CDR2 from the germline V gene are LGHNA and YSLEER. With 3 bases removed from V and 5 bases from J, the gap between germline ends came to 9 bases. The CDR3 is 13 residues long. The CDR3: CASSHAVLDTQYF. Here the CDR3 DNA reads TGCGCCAGCAGCCACGCCGTCTTAGATACGCAGTATTTT.

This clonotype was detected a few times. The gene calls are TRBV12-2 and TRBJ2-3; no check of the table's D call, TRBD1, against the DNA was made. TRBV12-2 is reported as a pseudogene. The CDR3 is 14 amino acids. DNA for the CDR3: TGTGCAAGTCGCACGGGGGACAGCACAGATACGCAGTATTTT. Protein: CASRTGDSTDTQYF.

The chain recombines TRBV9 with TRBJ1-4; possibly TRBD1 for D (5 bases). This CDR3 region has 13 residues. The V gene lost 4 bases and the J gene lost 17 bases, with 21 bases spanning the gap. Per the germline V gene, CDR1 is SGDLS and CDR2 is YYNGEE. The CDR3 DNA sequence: TGTGCCAGCAGCCATGGGGATCCGGGACGTCTTTTTTTT. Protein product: CASSHGDPGRLFF.

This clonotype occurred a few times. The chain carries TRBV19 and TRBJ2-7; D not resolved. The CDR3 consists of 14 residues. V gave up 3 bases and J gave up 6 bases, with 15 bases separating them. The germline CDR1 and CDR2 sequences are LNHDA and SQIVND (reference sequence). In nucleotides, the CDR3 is TGTGCCAGTAGTATTGACCAGGTTCGATTCGAGCAGTACTTC. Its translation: CASSIDQVRFEQYF.

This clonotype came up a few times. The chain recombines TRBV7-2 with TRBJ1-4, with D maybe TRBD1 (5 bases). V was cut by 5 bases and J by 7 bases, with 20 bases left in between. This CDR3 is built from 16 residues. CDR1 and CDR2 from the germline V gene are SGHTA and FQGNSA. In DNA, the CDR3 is TGTGCCAGCAGCCCCCAGGCGGGACCGAGTGGTGAAAAACTGTTTTTT. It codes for CASSPQAGPSGEKLFF. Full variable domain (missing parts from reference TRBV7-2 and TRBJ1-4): GAGVSQSPSNKVTEKGKDVELRCDPISGHTALYWYRQSLGQGLEFLIYFQGNSAPDKSGLPSDRFSAERTGGSVSTLTIQRTQQEDSAVYLCASSPQAGPSGEKLFFGSGTQLSVL.

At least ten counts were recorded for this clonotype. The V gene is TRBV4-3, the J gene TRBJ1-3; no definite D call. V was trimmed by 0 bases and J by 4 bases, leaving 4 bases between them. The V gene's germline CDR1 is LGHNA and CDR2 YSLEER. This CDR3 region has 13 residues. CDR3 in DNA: TGCGCCAGCAGCCAAGATTGGGGAAACACCATATATTTT. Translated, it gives CASSQDWGNTIYF.

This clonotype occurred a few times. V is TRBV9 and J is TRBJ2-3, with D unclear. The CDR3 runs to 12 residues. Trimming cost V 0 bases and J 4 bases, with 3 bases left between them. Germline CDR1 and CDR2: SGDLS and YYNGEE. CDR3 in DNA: TGTGCCAGCAGCGTAGCGTCAGATACGCAGTATTTT. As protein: CASSVASDTQYF.

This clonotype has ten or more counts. The chain's CDR3 is CASSLYGNTEAFF. In DNA, the CDR3 is TGTGCCAGCAGCTTATACGGGAACACTGAAGCTTTCTTT. This chain joins TRBV7-2 and TRBJ1-1; D remains unclear. CDR3 length: 13 amino acids. CDR1 and CDR2 (germline): SGHTA, FQGNSA. V was shortened by 2 bases and J by 1 base, with 5 bases between the two germline ends.

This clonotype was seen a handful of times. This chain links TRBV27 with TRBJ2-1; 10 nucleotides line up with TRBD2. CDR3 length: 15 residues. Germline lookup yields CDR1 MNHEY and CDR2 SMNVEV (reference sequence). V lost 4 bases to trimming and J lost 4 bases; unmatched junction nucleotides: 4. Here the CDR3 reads CASSSPSGGYNEQFF. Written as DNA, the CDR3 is TGTGCCAGCAGTTCCCCTAGCGGGGGTTACAATGAGCAGTTCTTC.

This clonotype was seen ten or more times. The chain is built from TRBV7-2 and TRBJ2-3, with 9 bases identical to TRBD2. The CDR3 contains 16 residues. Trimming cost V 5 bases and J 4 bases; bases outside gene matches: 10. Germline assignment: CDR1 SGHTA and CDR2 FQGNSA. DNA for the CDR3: TGTGCCAGCAGCCCAGGGACTAGCTTTATTTCAGATACGCAGTATTTT. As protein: CASSPGTSFISDTQYF.

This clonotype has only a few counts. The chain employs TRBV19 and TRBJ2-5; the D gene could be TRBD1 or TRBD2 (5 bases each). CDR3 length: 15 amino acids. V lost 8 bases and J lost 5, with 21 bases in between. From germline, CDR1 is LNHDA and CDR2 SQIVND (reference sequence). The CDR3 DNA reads TGTGCCAGTGCAACCCCCGGGACGCCGGTCGAGACCCAGTACTTC. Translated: CASATPGTPVETQYF.

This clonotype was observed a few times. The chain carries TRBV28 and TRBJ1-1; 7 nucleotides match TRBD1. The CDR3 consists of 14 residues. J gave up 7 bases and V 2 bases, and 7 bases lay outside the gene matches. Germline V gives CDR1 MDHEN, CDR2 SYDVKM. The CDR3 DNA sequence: TGTGCCAGCAGTTTAGTAGGGACAGAGGATGAAGCTTTCTTT. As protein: CASSLVGTEDEAFF.

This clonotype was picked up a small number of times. CDR3 loop: CSATHPNLNEQYF. The CDR3 DNA is TGCAGTGCTACCCACCCAAACTTGAACGAGCAGTACTTC. The J gene is TRBJ2-7, the V gene TRBV20-1; D unresolved. CDR3 length: 13 residues. Trimming pared 4 bases from V and 5 bases from J, leaving 15 bases between. In germline, CDR1 is DFQATT, CDR2 SNEGSKA (reference sequence).

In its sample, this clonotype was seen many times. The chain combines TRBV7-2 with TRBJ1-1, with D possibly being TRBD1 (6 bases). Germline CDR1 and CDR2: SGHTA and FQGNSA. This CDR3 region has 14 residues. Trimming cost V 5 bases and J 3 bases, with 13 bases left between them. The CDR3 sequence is CASSAQTGYTEAFF. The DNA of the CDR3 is TGTGCCAGCAGCGCCCAAACAGGGTACACTGAAGCTTTCTTT.

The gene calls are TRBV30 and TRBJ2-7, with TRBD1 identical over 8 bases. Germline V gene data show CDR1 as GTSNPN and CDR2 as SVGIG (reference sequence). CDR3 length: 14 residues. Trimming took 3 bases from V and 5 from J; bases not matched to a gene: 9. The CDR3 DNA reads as TGTGCCTGGAGCTCAACAGGGGGTATCCACGAGCAGTACTTC. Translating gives CAWSSTGGIHEQYF.